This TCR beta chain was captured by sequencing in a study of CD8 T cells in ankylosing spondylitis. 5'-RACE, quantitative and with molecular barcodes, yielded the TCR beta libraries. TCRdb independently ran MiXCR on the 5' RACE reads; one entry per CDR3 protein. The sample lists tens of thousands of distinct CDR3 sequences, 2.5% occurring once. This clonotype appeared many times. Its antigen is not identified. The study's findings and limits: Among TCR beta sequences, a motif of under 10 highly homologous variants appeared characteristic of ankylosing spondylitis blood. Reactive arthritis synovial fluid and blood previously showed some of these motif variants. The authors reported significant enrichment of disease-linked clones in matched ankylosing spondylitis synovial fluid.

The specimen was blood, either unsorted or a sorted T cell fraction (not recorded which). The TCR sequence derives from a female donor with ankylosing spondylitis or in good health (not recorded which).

CDR3 coding DNA: TGTGCCAGCAGCTCCCGACAGGGGGACACTAGCACAGATACGCAGTATTTT. As protein: CASSSRQGDTSTDTQYF. The chain carries TRBV9 and TRBJ2-3, with 9 bases matching TRBD1. The CDR3 length is 17 residues. J lost 0 bases, V lost 4 bases, and 9 bases had no gene match. CDR1 and CDR2 from the germline V gene are SGDLS and YYNGEE.